This passage covers 7 T cell receptor beta chains from one sample sequenced in a study of T-cell memory formation after mild COVID-19. TCRdb reanalysed the 5' RACE reads using MiXCR and keeps one entry per CDR3 protein. This sample has more than 250,000 distinct CDR3 sequences, with roughly 17% found just once. The source material was PBMCs or a T cell subset sorted from them (not recorded which). Every receptor here comes from a young man who had mild COVID-19 (a few samples of this study predate the infection). Cell type and time point are not known.

This chain joins TRBV12-5 and TRBJ2-4, with TRBD1 as a possible D gene (7 bases). The CDR3 is 12 residues long. The germline V and J ends were trimmed by 5 bases and 9 bases, with 11 bases remaining between them. Per the germline V gene, CDR1 is LGHNT and CDR2 is FRNRAP. The CDR3 nucleotides are TGTGCTAGTGGTCAGGGGGGCAGCATTCAGTACTTC. It codes for CASGQGGSIQYF.

The table lists this clonotype with a few counts. The CDR3 is CASAGVSYEQYF. CDR3 sequence (DNA): TGTGCCAGCGCAGGGGTGTCCTACGAGCAGTACTTC. The V and J genes are TRBV27 and TRBJ2-7; maybe TRBD1 (6 bases). Germline V CDR1 and CDR2: MNHEY, SMNVEV (reference sequence). CDR3 length: 12 amino acids. Trimming cost V 8 bases and J 1 base, with 9 bases left between them.

This clonotype was seen a few times. The chain combines TRBV9 with TRBJ2-5, with D perhaps TRBD1 (6 bases). CDR3 length equals 15 residues. Germline V gives CDR1 SGDLS, CDR2 YYNGEE. The V end lost 3 bases, the J end lost 2 bases, and 14 bases lay between the germline ends. This CDR3 is CASSAQGSLQETQYF. CDR3 in DNA: TGTGCCAGCAGCGCGCAGGGGAGCCTTCAAGAGACCCAGTACTTC.

A few counts support this clonotype. The rearrangement joins TRBV9 to TRBJ2-1; the D is unclear. The CDR3 covers 14 residues. Deletions cut 2 bases from V and 8 bases from J, with 14 bases between. CDR1 is SGDLS and CDR2 is YYNGEE in the germline V gene. The DNA for the CDR3 is TGTGCCAGCAGCGTCCCTTCCTCCCTAGATGAGCAGTTCTTC. This translates into CASSVPSSLDEQFF. Full variable domain (remainder filled in from reference TRBV9 and TRBJ2-1): DSGVTQTPKHLITATGQRVTLRCSPRSGDLSVYWYQQSLDQGLQFLIQYYNGEERAKGNILERFSAQQFPDLHSELNLSSLELGDSALYFCASSVPSSLDEQFFGPGTRLTVL.

This chain links TRBV6-5 with TRBJ1-2; 9 bases fit TRBD1. After removal of 0 bases from V and 4 bases from J, the junction contained 15 bases not matched to a gene. The germline V gene has CDR1 MNHEY and CDR2 SVGAGI. The CDR3 contains 19 residues. The CDR3 is CASSYSTPGQGKTSYGYTF. The CDR3 coding sequence is TGTGCCAGCAGTTACTCTACACCGGGACAGGGAAAAACGTCCTATGGCTACACCTTC.

V is TRBV12-3 or TRBV12-4 and J is TRBJ1-2; 7 bases line up with TRBD1. The CDR3 is 16 residues long. Trimming at V came to 5 bases and at J to 2 bases, leaving 11 bases not matched to a gene. In DNA, the CDR3 is TGTGCCAGCAGTCGATGGAGGGGGCGCGGGAACTATGGCTACACCTTC. Its translation is CASSRWRGRGNYGYTF.

The chain carries TRBV5-1 and TRBJ2-1; 10 nucleotides match TRBD1. Germline-derived CDR1 and CDR2 are SGHRS and YFSETQ. The trim removed 0 bases at V and 7 bases at J, leaving 7 bases unmatched. This CDR3 contains 16 residues. CDR3 loop: CASSLVGQGSSNEQFF. The CDR3 DNA reads as TGCGCCAGCAGCTTGGTGGGACAGGGGTCGAGTAATGAGCAGTTCTTC.